This TCR beta chain was profiled in a study of T cell repertoires in cytomegalovirus infection. About the study: The public TCR beta signatures pointed to both CMV infection and matching HLA type.

The CDR3 covers 15 residues. Looked up from germline, CDR1 is ENHRY and CDR2 is SYGVKD. Trimming pared 0 bases from V and 2 bases from J, leaving 10 bases between. TCRdb analysed the reads with MiXCR anew, one entry per CDR3 protein. The repertoire holds some 220,000 distinct CDR3 sequences, with roughly an eighth as singletons. The study, taken as a whole, reports: The cumulative frequency of public TCR beta families identified carriers of CMV plus the relevant HLA. Across the ex vivo response, the dominant clonotypes were HLA-C-restricted CMV-specific TCR beta clonotypes.

This clonotype was detected many times. As yet, its antigen is unknown. The chain recombines TRBV10-3 with TRBJ2-5; either TRBD1 or TRBD2 may supply D (5 bases each). Sequences were obtained from PBMCs. This sequence originates from a human donor in good health (CMV status not recorded). Some clones in this sample may be carry-over from other donors' samples. The CDR3 reads CAISESVGVQETQYF. Written as DNA, the CDR3 is TGTGCCATCAGTGAGTCGGTGGGGGTACAAGAGACCCAGTACTTC.